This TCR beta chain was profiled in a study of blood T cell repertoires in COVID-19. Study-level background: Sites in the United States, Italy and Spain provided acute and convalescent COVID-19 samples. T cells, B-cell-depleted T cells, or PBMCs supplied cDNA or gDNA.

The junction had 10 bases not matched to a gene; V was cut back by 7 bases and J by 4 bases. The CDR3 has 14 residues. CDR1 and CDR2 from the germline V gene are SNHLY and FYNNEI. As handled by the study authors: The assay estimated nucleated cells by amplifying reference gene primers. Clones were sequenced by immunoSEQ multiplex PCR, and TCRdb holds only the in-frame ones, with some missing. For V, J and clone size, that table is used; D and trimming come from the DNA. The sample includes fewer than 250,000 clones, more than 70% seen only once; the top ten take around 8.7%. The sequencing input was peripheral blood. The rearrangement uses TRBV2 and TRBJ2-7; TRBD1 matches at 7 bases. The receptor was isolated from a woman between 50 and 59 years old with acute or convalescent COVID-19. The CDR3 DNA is TGTGCCAGCACCTCCCCGGGACAGCCTTACGAGCAGTACTTC. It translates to CASTSPGQPYEQYF.